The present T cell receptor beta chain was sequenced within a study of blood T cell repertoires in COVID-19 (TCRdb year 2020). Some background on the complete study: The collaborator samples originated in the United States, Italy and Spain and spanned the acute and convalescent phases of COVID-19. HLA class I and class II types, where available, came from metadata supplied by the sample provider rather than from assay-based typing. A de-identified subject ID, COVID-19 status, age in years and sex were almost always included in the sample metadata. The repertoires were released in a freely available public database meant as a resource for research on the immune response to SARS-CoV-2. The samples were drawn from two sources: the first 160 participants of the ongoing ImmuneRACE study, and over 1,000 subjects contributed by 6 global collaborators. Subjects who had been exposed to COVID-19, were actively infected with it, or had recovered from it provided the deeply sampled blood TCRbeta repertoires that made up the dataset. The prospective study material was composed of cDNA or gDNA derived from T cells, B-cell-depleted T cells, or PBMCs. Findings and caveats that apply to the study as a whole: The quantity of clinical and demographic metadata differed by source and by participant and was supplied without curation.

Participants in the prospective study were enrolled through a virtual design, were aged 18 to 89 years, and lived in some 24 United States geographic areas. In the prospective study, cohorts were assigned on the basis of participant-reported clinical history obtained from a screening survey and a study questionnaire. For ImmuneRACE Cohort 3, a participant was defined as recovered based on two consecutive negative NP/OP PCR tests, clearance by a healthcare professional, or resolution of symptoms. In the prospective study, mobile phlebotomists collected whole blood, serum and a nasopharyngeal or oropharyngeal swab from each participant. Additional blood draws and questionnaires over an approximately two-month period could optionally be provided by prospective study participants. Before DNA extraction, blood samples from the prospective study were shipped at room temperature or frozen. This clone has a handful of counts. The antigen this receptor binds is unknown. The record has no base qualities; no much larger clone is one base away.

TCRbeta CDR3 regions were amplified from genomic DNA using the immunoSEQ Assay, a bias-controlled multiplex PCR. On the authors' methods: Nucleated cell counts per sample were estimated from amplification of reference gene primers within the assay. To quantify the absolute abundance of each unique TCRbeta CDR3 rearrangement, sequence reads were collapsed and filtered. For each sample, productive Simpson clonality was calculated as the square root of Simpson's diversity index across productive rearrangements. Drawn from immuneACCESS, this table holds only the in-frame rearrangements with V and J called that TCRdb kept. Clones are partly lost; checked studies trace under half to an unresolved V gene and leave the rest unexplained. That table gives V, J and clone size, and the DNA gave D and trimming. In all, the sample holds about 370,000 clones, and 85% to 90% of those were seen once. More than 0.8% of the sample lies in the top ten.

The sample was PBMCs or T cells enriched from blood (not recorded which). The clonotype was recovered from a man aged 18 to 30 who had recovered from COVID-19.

Here the CDR3 is given as CASTATGIDNSPLHF. The nucleotide sequence is TGTGCCAGCACCGCGACAGGGATAGATAATTCACCCCTCCACTTT. Here the chain combines TRBV3-1 (or the pseudogene TRBV3-2) and TRBJ1-6; TRBD1 lines up with 7 middle nucleotides. Based on the germline V gene (reference sequence), the CDR1 and CDR2 sequences are LGHDT and YNNKEL. V and J are trimmed by 7 bases and 5 bases, and the gene matches miss 8 bases of the junction. From cysteine to phenylalanine, the CDR3 is 15 amino acids long. The only DNA kept is the CDR3, 45 bases in frame from the first base.